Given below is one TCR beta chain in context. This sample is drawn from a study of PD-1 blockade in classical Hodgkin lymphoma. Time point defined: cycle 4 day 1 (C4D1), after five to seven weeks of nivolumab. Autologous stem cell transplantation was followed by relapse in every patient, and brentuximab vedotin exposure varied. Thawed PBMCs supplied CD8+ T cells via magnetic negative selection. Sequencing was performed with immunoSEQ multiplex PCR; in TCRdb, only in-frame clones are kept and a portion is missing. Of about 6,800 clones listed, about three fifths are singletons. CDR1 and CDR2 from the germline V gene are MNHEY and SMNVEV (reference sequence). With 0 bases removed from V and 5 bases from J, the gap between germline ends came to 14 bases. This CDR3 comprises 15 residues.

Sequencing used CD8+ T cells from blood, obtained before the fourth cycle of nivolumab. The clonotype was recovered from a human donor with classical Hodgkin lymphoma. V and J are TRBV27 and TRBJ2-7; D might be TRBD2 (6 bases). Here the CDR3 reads CASSLSGLFRDEQYF. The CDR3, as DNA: TGTGCCAGCAGTTTATCCGGACTATTCCGTGACGAGCAGTACTTC.